This TCR beta chain was found in a study of regulatory T cells in long-lasting Graves disease. Points from the study as a whole: Favored gene segments in persistent disease were TRBV28, TRBJ1-2 and TRBJ2-5.

Through Arm-PCR of CDR3 regions and iRepertoire HTBI primers, TCR beta libraries were built. TCRdb re-called the multiplex PCR reads with MiXCR, one entry per CDR3 protein. This repertoire shows roughly 400,000 distinct CDR3 sequences, roughly a fifth found once; its top ten account for around 15%. On this clonotype itself: The antigen is not known.

Sample time point: persistent/refractory GD, antithyroid drugs over 5 years with positive TRAb. PBMC RNA was the source of the TCR library. Per germline, CDR1 SGHRS and CDR2 YFSETQ. The CDR3 runs to 15 residues. Trimming cost V 1 base and J 2 bases; bases outside gene matches: 4. The source of this sequence is a female donor with Graves disease. The specimen comprised peripheral blood mononuclear cells (PBMCs), sampled when the disease was refractory, from a patient treated with antithyroid drugs. The chain couples TRBV5-1 to TRBJ2-7; the match to TRBD1 covers 9 bases. CDR3 DNA sequence: TGCGCCAGCAGCTTGAGACAGGGGGGCGCCTACGAGCAGTACTTC. Translation gives CASSLRQGGAYEQYF.